The 16 T cell receptor beta chains presented below share a single source sample, sequenced in a study of CD8+ T cells in alopecia areata. Extraction of RNA preceded its reverse transcription into cDNA, which served as the sequencing template. Data came from immunoSEQ multiplex PCR; TCRdb stores just in-frame clones and leaves some out. Among roughly 120,000 clones listed, around 53% were seen once. The treatment is: oral pan-JAK inhibitor, 5-10 mg twice daily. The sample was CD8+ T cells sorted from blood, taken at week 24, from a patient treated with tofacitinib. The receptor source for this set is a human donor with alopecia areata.

The V call is TRBV7-9, the J call TRBJ2-7; D call uncertain. CDR3 length equals 13 residues. The germline gives CDR1 SEHNR, CDR2 FQNEAQ (reference sequence). V lost 3 bases and J 6 bases, leaving 12 bases between the germline ends. The CDR3 DNA reads as TGTGCCAGCAGCTTGATTCAGGCCCGCGAGCAGTACTTC. Translating gives CASSLIQAREQYF.

Worth noting for this clone: This same CDR3 is encoded by further DNA sequences in the sample. The chain is built from TRBV7-3 and TRBJ1-1; D is uncertain. Per the germline V gene, CDR1 is SGHTA and CDR2 is FQGTGA. The CDR3 has 13 amino acids. Trimming took off 3 bases at V and 1 base at J, with 6 bases between the two ends. CDR3 DNA sequence: TGTGCCAGCAGCTTGGGCCAGAACACTGAAGCTTTCTTT. Amino acid sequence: CASSLGQNTEAFF.

The genes are TRBV9 and TRBJ2-2, with 7 bases identical to TRBD1. The CDR3 runs to 13 residues. Germline CDR1 is SGDLS and CDR2 is YYNGEE. Trimming at V came to 4 bases and at J to 5 bases, leaving 2 bases not matched to a gene. For the CDR3, the DNA is TGTGCCAGCAGCCCGACAGGGACCGGGGAGCTGTTTTTT. This gives the protein CASSPTGTGELFF.

The chain carries TRBV29-1 and TRBJ2-3; D remains unclear. With 0 bases removed from V and 6 bases from J, the gap between germline ends came to 4 bases. Germline CDR1 is SQVTM and CDR2 is ANQGSEA. The CDR3 runs 11 residues. CDR3 in DNA: TGCAGCGTTGAAGATGGGGATACGCAGTATTTT. Its protein product is CSVEDGDTQYF.

V usage is TRBV7-8 and J usage is TRBJ2-7; TRBD2 might be the D (7 bases). Per germline, CDR1 SGHVS and CDR2 FQNEAQ. The CDR3 consists of 13 residues. Trimming shortened V by 5 bases and J by 3 bases, and 11 bases separated the two germline ends. The CDR3 DNA is TGTGCCAGCAGCGAAGGGGGGGGCTACGAGCAGTACTTC. Protein: CASSEGGGYEQYF.

This clone was observed once. The rearrangement uses TRBV5-1 and TRBJ1-4; D unresolved. The ends were cut back, 1 base at V and 0 bases at J, with 7 bases in the middle. Germline lookup yields CDR1 SGHRS and CDR2 YFSETQ. CDR3 length equals 15 residues. CDR3 in amino acids: CASSLLPTTNEKLFF. The CDR3 bases are TGCGCCAGCAGCTTGTTGCCAACAACTAATGAAAAACTGTTTTTT.

The chain combines TRBV7-9 with TRBJ1-6; possible D gene TRBD1, 6 bases. V lost 4 bases, J lost 10 bases, and 8 bases lay in between. There are 12 residues in the CDR3. Germline CDR1 reads SEHNR; CDR2 reads FQNEAQ (reference sequence). The CDR3 DNA sequence: TGTGCCAGCAGCTATGGACAGTCACCCCTCCACTTT. Translated, it gives CASSYGQSPLHF.

The rearrangement joins TRBV7-8 to TRBJ2-7, with D perhaps being TRBD1 or TRBD2 (5 bases each). The CDR3 is 14 amino acids. Germline loops: CDR1 SGHVS, CDR2 FQNEAQ. The V end was cut by 0 bases, the J end by 7 bases, with 13 bases between. CDR3 bases: TGTGCCAGCAGCTTAGCTAGAGGGACGGGGGAGCAGTACTTC. Translating it yields CASSLARGTGEQYF.

As for this clone: The sample has other DNA sequences that encode this CDR3 too. V is TRBV6-1 and J is TRBJ2-7; 11 nucleotides line up with TRBD2. This CDR3 region has 15 residues. V shed 2 bases, J shed 0 bases, and the junction held 0 bases outside the gene matches. The germline V gene has CDR1 MNHNS and CDR2 SASEGT. Written as DNA, the CDR3 is TGTGCCAGCAGTGAACTAGCGGGGGGCTCCTACGAGCAGTACTTC. Its translation is CASSELAGGSYEQYF.

This rearrangement joins TRBV6-6 to TRBJ2-5; no firm D call. This CDR3 is 11 amino acids long. With 6 bases removed from V and 13 bases from J, the gap between germline ends came to 15 bases. Germline V gene sequence: CDR1 MNHNY, CDR2 SVGAGI (reference sequence). The CDR3 nucleotides are TGTGCCAGCAGCTCCGGGTCCCCTATGTACTTC. Its translation: CASSSGSPMYF.

This clone was seen more than once but under ten times. The chain is built from TRBV7-9 and TRBJ2-5; TRBD2 is a possible D gene (6 bases). Trimming cost V 3 bases and J 7 bases, with 9 bases left between them. The CDR3 runs to 12 residues. Germline-derived CDR1 and CDR2 are SEHNR and FQNEAQ (reference sequence). In nucleotides, the CDR3 is TGTGCCAGCAGCTTTTCCGGGGGGACCCAGTACTTC. Its translation: CASSFSGGTQYF.

The rearrangement uses TRBV6-5 and TRBJ2-7, with TRBD1 as a possible D gene (5 bases). Germline CDR1 and CDR2: MNHEY and SVGAGI. V shed 3 bases and J shed 3 bases, with 9 bases lying between them. The CDR3 runs 13 residues. CDR3 loop: CASSYGARYEQYF. In nucleotides, the CDR3 is TGTGCCAGCAGTTATGGGGCTCGCTACGAGCAGTACTTC.

This sequence joins TRBV29-1 and TRBJ2-1; a weak D match, TRBD1 (6 bases). The CDR3 is 14 residues long. Between the trimmed V and J ends, which lost 5 bases and 0 bases, there was a span of 11 bases. CDR1 is SQVTM and CDR2 is ANQGSEA in the germline V gene. The CDR3 nucleotides are TGCAGCGTTCTAGCAGGGGTCTCCTACAATGAGCAGTTCTTC. Residues: CSVLAGVSYNEQFF.

The rearrangement uses TRBV6-1 and TRBJ1-2, with 9 bases aligning to TRBD1. Germline V gene lookup returns CDR1 MNHNS and CDR2 SASEGT. V shed 6 bases and J 8 bases; nucleotides not matched to a gene: 13. The CDR3 runs to 15 residues. CDR3 bases: TGTGCCAGCAGCCCCCTCGGGACAGGGCGTCGGGGCTACACCTTC. It encodes CASSPLGTGRRGYTF.

The chain is built from TRBV5-8 and TRBJ1-1; maybe TRBD1 (5 bases). This CDR3 is 12 amino acids long. The ends were cut back, 4 bases at V and 6 bases at J, with 10 bases in the middle. Germline loops: CDR1 SGHTS, CDR2 YDEGEE. The CDR3 here is CASSPQGSEAFF. The CDR3 DNA reads TGTGCCAGCAGCCCCCAGGGATCTGAAGCTTTCTTT.

The chain carries TRBV4-1 and TRBJ2-7; tentatively, D is TRBD2 (6 bases). Per the germline V gene, CDR1 is MGHRA and CDR2 is YSYEKL. This CDR3 region has 14 residues. Trimming took off 1 base at V and 4 bases at J, with 11 bases between the two ends. CDR3 in DNA: TGCGCCAGCAGCCAAGGGGGCGGGGAATACGAGCAGTACTTC. As protein: CASSQGGGEYEQYF.